This T cell receptor beta chain was captured in a study of beta chain features in type 1 diabetes. Points from the study as a whole: In every one of the four CD4+ subsets, TCRB CDR3s were moderately but significantly shorter in Type 1 diabetes patients.

CDR1 SQVTM and CDR2 ANQGSEA come from the germline V gene. The CDR3 length is 14 residues. Trimming took 6 bases from V and 1 from J; bases not matched to a gene: 3. This clone was counted between two and nine times. Its cognate antigen is unknown. The whole isolated RNA underwent reverse transcription, so sequencing captured expressed TCRB transcripts. The data were produced by immunoSEQ multiplex PCR, yet TCRdb's version contains in-frame clones alone and is incomplete. The repertoire holds approximately 250,000 clones, with more than 15% as singletons. The source is a man aged 30 to 45 with type 1 diabetes. The sample comprised naive CD4+ T cells from blood. This chain links TRBV29-1 with TRBJ2-6; 7 nucleotides align to TRBD1. CDR3 coding DNA: TGCAGCGTCAGACAGGGTTCTGGGGCCAACGTCCTGACTTTC. Protein: CSVRQGSGANVLTF.